Following are 10 T cell receptor beta chains from one sample sequenced in a study of T-cell memory formation after mild COVID-19. TCRdb processed the 5' RACE reads anew with MiXCR; each CDR3 protein has one entry. The data contain roughly 180,000 distinct CDR3 sequences, approximately 10% of them seen just once; the ten biggest clones take up about 3.8%. The specimen sequenced was PBMCs or a T cell subset sorted from them (not recorded which). These receptors originate from a young man who had mild COVID-19 (a few samples of this study predate the infection). Cell type and time point are not known.

This clonotype has more than one count but fewer than ten. The chain couples TRBV9 to TRBJ2-7, with D perhaps given as TRBD1 or TRBD2 (5 bases each). This CDR3 spans 14 amino acids. Germline V gene sequence: CDR1 SGDLS, CDR2 YYNGEE. The V and J ends lost 3 bases and 0 bases respectively, with 10 bases between them. CDR3 loop: CASSETGTSYEQYF. In DNA form, the CDR3 reads TGTGCCAGCAGCGAGACCGGGACCTCCTACGAGCAGTACTTC. Filled out from reference TRBV9 and TRBJ2-7, the complete variable domain reads DSGVTQTPKHLITATGQRVTLRCSPRSGDLSVYWYQQSLDQGLQFLIQYYNGEERAKGNILERFSAQQFPDLHSELNLSSLELGDSALYFCASSETGTSYEQYFGPGTRLTVT.

This clonotype showed up many times. This chain links TRBV7-3 with TRBJ2-1, with a tentative D call TRBD2 (6 bases). V gave up 4 bases and J gave up 4 bases, with 11 bases separating them. The length of the CDR3 is 14 residues. Germline CDR1 SGHTA, CDR2 FQGTGA. DNA for the CDR3: TGTGCCAGCAGCTCGTACGCGGGGTACAATGAGCAGTTCTTC. Protein sequence: CASSSYAGYNEQFF. Full variable domain (outside the CDR3, taken from reference TRBV7-3 and TRBJ2-1): GAGVSQTPSNKVTEKGKYVELRCDPISGHTALYWYRQSLGQGPEFLIYFQGTGAADDSGLPNDRFFAVRPEGSVSTLKIQRTERGDSAVYLCASSSYAGYNEQFFGPGTRLTVL.

The CDR3 nucleotides are TGTGCCAGCAGCCATACCAGGGGCGCCTCCGAGCAGTACTTC. The encoded protein is CASSHTRGASEQYF. The J gene is TRBJ2-7, the V gene TRBV14; a possible D gene is TRBD1 (6 bases). The CDR3 consists of 14 residues. Trimming pared 3 bases from V and 6 bases from J, leaving 15 bases between. CDR1 and CDR2 from the germline V gene are SGHDN and FVKESK.

As for this clonotype: A much larger clone lies a single base off, so this may be a read error. CDR3 in DNA: TGTGCCAGCAGACACGGGGGGGCCCGCACAGATACGCAGTATTTT. Amino acids: CASRHGGARTDTQYF. This chain links TRBV7-2 with TRBJ2-3, with 8 bases fitting TRBD2. J lost 1 base, V lost 6 bases, and 6 bases had no gene match. Germline assignment: CDR1 SGHTA and CDR2 FQGNSA. This CDR3 region has 15 residues.

The chain couples TRBV12-3 or TRBV12-4 to TRBJ2-1; D call uncertain. CDR3 size: 14 residues. Trimming stripped 5 bases from V and 7 bases from J, with 15 bases between. CDR3 residues: CASSPLSEPNEQFF. In DNA form, the CDR3 reads TGTGCCAGCAGTCCTTTGTCCGAGCCTAATGAGCAGTTCTTC.

This clonotype was observed a handful of times. For the CDR3, the DNA is TGCAGTGCAACCCTACTCTCGGTAGCTTTCTTT. Translating it yields CSATLLSVAFF. V is TRBV20-1 and J is TRBJ1-1; D is undetermined. Germline assignment: CDR1 DFQATT and CDR2 SNEGSKA (reference sequence). The CDR3 length is 11 residues. Trimming pared 6 bases from V and 10 bases from J, leaving 15 bases between.

The chain recombines TRBV7-9 with TRBJ2-5; D gene unclear. The V end lost 5 bases, the J end lost 5 bases, and 6 bases lay between the germline ends. There are 11 residues in the CDR3. Germline assignment: CDR1 SEHNR and CDR2 FQNEAQ (reference sequence). The CDR3 protein is CASSVVETQYF. The DNA for the CDR3 is TGTGCCAGCAGCGTAGTGGAGACCCAGTACTTC.

This clonotype was observed a few times. This chain connects TRBV20-1 to TRBJ1-6; TRBD1 is a possible D gene (5 bases). V was trimmed by 6 bases and J by 3 bases, leaving 12 bases between them. The CDR3 has 14 amino acids. From germline, CDR1 is DFQATT and CDR2 SNEGSKA (reference sequence). DNA for the CDR3: TGCAGTGCCACCAGACAGAGCTATAATTCACCCCTCCACTTT. As protein: CSATRQSYNSPLHF.

J is TRBJ1-2 and V is TRBV20-1; 9 nucleotides align to TRBD1. The J segment lost 2 bases and the V segment lost 6 bases, leaving 7 bases of the junction unmatched. The CDR3 covers 14 residues. The germline V gene has CDR1 DFQATT and CDR2 SNEGSKA (reference sequence). CDR3 loop: CSAPTTGGNYGYTF. CDR3 in DNA: TGCAGTGCCCCCACGACAGGGGGAAACTATGGCTACACCTTC.

J is TRBJ1-1 and V is TRBV6-2 or TRBV6-3, with D uncertain. Germline CDR1 MNHEY, CDR2 SVGEGT. V dropped 8 bases and J dropped 0 bases, with 10 bases sitting between them. The length of the CDR3 is 13 residues. The chain's CDR3 is CASYRSLNTEAFF. The DNA of the CDR3 is TGTGCCAGCTATAGAAGTTTGAACACTGAAGCTTTCTTT.